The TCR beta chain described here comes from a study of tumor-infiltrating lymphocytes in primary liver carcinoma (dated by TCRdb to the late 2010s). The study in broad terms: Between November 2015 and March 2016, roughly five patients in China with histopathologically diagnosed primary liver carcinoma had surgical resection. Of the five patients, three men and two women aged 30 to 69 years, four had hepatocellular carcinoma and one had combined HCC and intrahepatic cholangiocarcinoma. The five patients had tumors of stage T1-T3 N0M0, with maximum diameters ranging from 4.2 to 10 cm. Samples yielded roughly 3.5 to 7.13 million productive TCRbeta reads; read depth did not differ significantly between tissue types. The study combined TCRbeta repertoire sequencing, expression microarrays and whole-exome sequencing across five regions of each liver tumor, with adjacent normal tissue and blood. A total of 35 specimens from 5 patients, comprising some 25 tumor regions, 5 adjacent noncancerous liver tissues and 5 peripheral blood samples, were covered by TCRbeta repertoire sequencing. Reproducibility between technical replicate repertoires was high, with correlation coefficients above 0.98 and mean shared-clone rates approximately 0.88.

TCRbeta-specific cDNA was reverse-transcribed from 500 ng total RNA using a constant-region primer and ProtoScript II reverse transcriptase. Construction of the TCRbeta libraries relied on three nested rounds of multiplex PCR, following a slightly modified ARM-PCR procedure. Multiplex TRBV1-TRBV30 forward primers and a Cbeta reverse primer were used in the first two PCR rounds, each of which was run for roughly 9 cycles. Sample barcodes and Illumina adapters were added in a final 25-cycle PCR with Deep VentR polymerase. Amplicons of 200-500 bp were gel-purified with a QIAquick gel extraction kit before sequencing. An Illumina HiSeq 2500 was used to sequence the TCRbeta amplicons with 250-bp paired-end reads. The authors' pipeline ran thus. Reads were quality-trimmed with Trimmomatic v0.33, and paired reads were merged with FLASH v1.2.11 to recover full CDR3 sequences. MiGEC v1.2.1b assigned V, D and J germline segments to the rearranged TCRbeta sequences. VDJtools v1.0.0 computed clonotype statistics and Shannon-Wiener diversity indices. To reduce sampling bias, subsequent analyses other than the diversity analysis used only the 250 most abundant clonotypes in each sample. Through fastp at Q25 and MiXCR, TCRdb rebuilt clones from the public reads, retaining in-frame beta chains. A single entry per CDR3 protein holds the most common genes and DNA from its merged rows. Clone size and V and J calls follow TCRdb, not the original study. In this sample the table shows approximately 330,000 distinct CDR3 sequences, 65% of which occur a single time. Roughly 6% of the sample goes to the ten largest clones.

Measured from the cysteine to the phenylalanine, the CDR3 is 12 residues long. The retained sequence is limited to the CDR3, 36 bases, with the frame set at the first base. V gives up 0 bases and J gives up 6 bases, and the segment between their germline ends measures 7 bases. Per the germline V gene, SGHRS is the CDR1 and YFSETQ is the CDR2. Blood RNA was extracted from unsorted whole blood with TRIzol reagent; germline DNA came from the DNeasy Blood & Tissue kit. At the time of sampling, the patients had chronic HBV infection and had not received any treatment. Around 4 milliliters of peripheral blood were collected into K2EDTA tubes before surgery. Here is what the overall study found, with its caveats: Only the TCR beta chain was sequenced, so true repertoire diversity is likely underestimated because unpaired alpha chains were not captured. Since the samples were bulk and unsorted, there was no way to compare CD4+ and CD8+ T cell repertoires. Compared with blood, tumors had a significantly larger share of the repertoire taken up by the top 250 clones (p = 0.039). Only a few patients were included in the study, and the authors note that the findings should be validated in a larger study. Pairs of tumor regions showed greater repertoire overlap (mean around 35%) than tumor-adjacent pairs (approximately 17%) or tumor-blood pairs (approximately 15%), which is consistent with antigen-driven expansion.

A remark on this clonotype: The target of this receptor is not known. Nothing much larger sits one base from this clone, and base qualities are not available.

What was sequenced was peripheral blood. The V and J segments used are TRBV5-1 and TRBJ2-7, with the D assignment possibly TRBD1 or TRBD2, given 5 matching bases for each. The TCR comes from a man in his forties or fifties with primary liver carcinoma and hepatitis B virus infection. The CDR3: CASSLDGAEQYF. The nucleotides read TGCGCCAGCAGCTTGGACGGGGCCGAGCAGTACTTC.